A single sample is the source of the 20 T cell receptor beta chains below, sequenced in a study of blood T cell repertoires in COVID-19. Profiling relied on immunoSEQ multiplex PCR, and the TCRdb table lists in-frame clones only, not all of them. The sample contains 240,000 or so clones, around 88% of which appear only once. Sequencing used peripheral blood. These receptors were obtained from a man aged 80 or over with acute or convalescent COVID-19.

The V call is TRBV7-9, the J call TRBJ1-1; no definite D call. V was trimmed by 2 bases and J by 5 bases, leaving 9 bases between them. The V gene's germline CDR1 is SEHNR and CDR2 FQNEAQ (reference sequence). This CDR3 comprises 13 residues. The CDR3 protein is CASSLSTRTEAFF. In DNA, the CDR3 is TGTGCCAGCAGCTTATCGACGCGGACTGAAGCTTTCTTT.

The chain carries TRBV5-1 and TRBJ1-5, with D possibly TRBD1 on 6 matching bases. CDR3 length: 14 amino acids. V lost 0 bases and J 9 bases, leaving 13 bases between the germline ends. Germline V gene lookup returns CDR1 SGHRS and CDR2 YFSETQ. This CDR3 is CASSLELGASPQHF. In nucleotides, the CDR3 is TGCGCCAGCAGCTTGGAGCTGGGGGCTTCGCCCCAGCATTTT.

This clone turned up a few times. V is TRBV18 and J is TRBJ1-4; no definite D call. The CDR3 length is 15 residues. Trimming took off 2 bases at V and 0 bases at J, with 7 bases between the two ends. Germline CDR1 KGHSH, CDR2 LQKENI. The CDR3 protein is CASSPGRTTNEKLFF. CDR3 nucleotide sequence: TGTGCCAGCTCACCAGGGAGAACAACTAATGAAAAACTGTTTTTT.

The chain combines TRBV4-2 with TRBJ2-3; the D gene is possibly TRBD1 (5 bases). V dropped 5 bases and J dropped 4 bases, with 13 bases sitting between them. This CDR3 contains 14 residues. From germline, CDR1 is LGHNA and CDR2 YNFKEQ. The CDR3 is CASSTTGEADTQYF. Written as DNA, the CDR3 is TGTGCCAGCAGCACCACAGGAGAGGCAGATACGCAGTATTTT.

The V and J genes are TRBV28 and TRBJ2-7, with unresolved D. Germline loops: CDR1 MDHEN, CDR2 SYDVKM. This CDR3 region has 15 residues. V shed 2 bases and J shed 3 bases, with 14 bases lying between them. The CDR3 region has the DNA TGTGCCAGCAGTTTAATTGGGCAGGCCCACTACGAGCAGTACTTC. This sequence encodes CASSLIGQAHYEQYF.

The gene calls are TRBV18 and TRBJ2-5, with D maybe TRBD2 (6 bases). This CDR3 spans 14 amino acids. V was shortened by 2 bases and J by 5 bases, with 12 bases between the two germline ends. Germline-derived CDR1 and CDR2 are KGHSH and LQKENI. CDR3 amino acids: CASSPLEGLETQYF. As DNA, the CDR3 is TGTGCCAGCTCACCATTGGAGGGGTTGGAGACCCAGTACTTC.

The rearrangement joins TRBV2 to TRBJ1-1, with D possibly matching TRBD1 (5 bases). The germline gives CDR1 SNHLY, CDR2 FYNNEI. The CDR3 runs 14 residues. The V and J ends lost 5 bases and 1 base respectively, with 11 bases between them. CDR3 sequence reads: CASSQGEPNTEAFF. CDR3 nucleotides: TGTGCCAGCAGTCAGGGCGAGCCGAACACTGAAGCTTTCTTT.

The V call is TRBV4-1, the J call TRBJ1-1; D may be TRBD1 (5 bases). This CDR3 is built from 16 residues. V lost 3 bases, J lost 3 bases, and 17 bases lay in between. In germline, CDR1 is MGHRA, CDR2 YSYEKL. CDR3: CASSQSPAGGDTEAFF. Written as DNA, the CDR3 is TGCGCCAGCAGCCAGTCTCCTGCGGGGGGGGACACTGAAGCTTTCTTT.

The chain employs TRBV19 and TRBJ2-3, with D perhaps matching TRBD2 (5 bases). The germline V gene has CDR1 LNHDA and CDR2 SQIVND (reference sequence). There are 13 residues in the CDR3. V was pared by 1 base and J by 6 bases, with 8 bases between. The CDR3 region is CASSIVRGDTQYF. The CDR3 DNA follows: TGTGCCAGTAGTATAGTAAGAGGGGATACGCAGTATTTT.

This chain links TRBV3-1 (or the pseudogene TRBV3-2) with TRBJ1-2, with D perhaps matching TRBD1 (6 bases). The CDR3 spans 14 residues. Trimming pared 1 base from V and 4 bases from J, leaving 10 bases between. The germline V gene encodes CDR1 LGHDT and CDR2 YNNKEL (reference sequence). CDR3 sequence: CASSQGGRSYGYTF. CDR3 DNA sequence: TGTGCCAGCAGCCAAGGGGGGCGCAGCTATGGCTACACCTTC.

The V gene is TRBV28, the J gene TRBJ1-2, with 7 bases that match TRBD1. The ends lost 7 bases at V and 4 bases at J; junction bases unmatched: 6. The CDR3 covers 13 residues. Per the germline V gene, CDR1 is MDHEN and CDR2 is SYDVKM. Here the CDR3 reads CASMGQTLYGYTF. CDR3 DNA: TGTGCCAGCATGGGACAGACGCTCTATGGCTACACCTTC.

This chain connects TRBV14 to TRBJ1-1; 8 bases fit TRBD1. Trimming took 4 bases from V and 6 from J; bases not matched to a gene: 4. Germline CDR1 SGHDN, CDR2 FVKESK. This CDR3 comprises 13 residues. The CDR3: CASSRVQGAEAFF. In DNA, the CDR3 is TGTGCCAGCAGCCGGGTACAGGGGGCTGAAGCTTTCTTT.

J is TRBJ2-6 and V is TRBV7-6, with D perhaps matching TRBD1 (6 bases). The CDR3 covers 18 residues. CDR1 is SGHVS, CDR2 FNYEAQ, per germline. V lost 2 bases and J lost 0, with 14 bases in between. The CDR3 coding sequence is TGTGCCAGCAGCTTAACTAGGGGACATCTCTCTGGGGCCAACGTCCTGACTTTC. It translates to CASSLTRGHLSGANVLTF.

This clone was recorded a few times. The CDR3 is CASSLGLSGNNEQFF. DNA of the CDR3: TGTGCCAGCAGCTTGGGACTTTCCGGGAACAATGAGCAGTTCTTC. The chain joins TRBV5-8 to TRBJ2-1, with D possibly TRBD2 on 5 matching bases. In germline, CDR1 is SGHTS, CDR2 YDEGEE. V gave up 0 bases and J gave up 5 bases, with 12 bases separating them. The CDR3 totals 15 residues.

The J gene is TRBJ2-6, the V gene TRBV28, with no clear D. Germline V CDR1 and CDR2: MDHEN, SYDVKM. This CDR3 region has 11 residues. CDR3 coding DNA: TGTGCGTCGGCTGGGGCCAACGTCCTGACTTTC. Its protein is CASAGANVLTF.

This clone was detected only once. One junction end does not reproduce the germline sequence, and a read error may be involved. The V gene is TRBV4-3, the J gene TRBJ1-5; D might be TRBD1 (6 bases). The germline V gene has CDR1 LGHNA and CDR2 YSLEER. This CDR3 comprises 15 residues. CDR3 bases: TGCGCCAGCAGTCAAGAAGGGGGAAGCAATCAGCCCCAGCATTTT. This sequence encodes CASSQEGGSNQPQHF.

This clone was detected a few times. This sequence joins TRBV6-2 or TRBV6-3 and TRBJ1-3; D is uncertain. Germline CDR1 is MNHEY and CDR2 is SVGEGT. The length of the CDR3 is 15 residues. The germline V and J ends were trimmed by 4 bases and 2 bases, with 12 bases remaining between them. The CDR3 DNA reads as TGTGCCAGCAGTTTCGGGGAGATGGCTGGAAACACCATATATTTT. Protein sequence: CASSFGEMAGNTIYF.

The chain carries TRBV2 and TRBJ1-3, with a possible D match to TRBD1 (5 bases). The CDR3 has 15 amino acids. Trimming removed 7 bases from V and 0 bases from J, with 13 bases in between. Germline V lookup: CDR1 SNHLY, CDR2 FYNNEI. Here the CDR3 reads CASNPRASSGNTIYF. The CDR3 DNA is TGTGCCAGCAATCCCAGGGCCTCCTCTGGAAACACCATATATTTT.

In this sample, this clone turned up once. CDR3 sequence: CASSWGTGAGANVLTF. The CDR3 nucleotides read TGTGCCAGCAGCTGGGGGACAGGGGCTGGGGCCAACGTCCTGACTTTC. The chain combines TRBV7-2 with TRBJ2-6; 10 nucleotides align to TRBD1. Trimming took 4 bases from V and 2 from J; bases not matched to a gene: 2. The CDR3 contains 16 residues. The germline gives CDR1 SGHTA, CDR2 FQGNSA.

This rearrangement joins TRBV5-1 to TRBJ1-1, with D perhaps TRBD1 (6 bases). Germline loops: CDR1 SGHRS, CDR2 YFSETQ. CDR3 length: 14 residues. Trimming removed 3 bases at V and 4 bases at J, with 13 bases between. CDR3 in DNA: TGCGCCAGCAGCTCTGGCGGGGGCTTCACTGAAGCTTTCTTT. This translates into CASSSGGGFTEAFF.